The 26 T cell receptor beta chains listed next were all sequenced from one sample in a study of CDR3 diversity in severe acne. TCRdb independently ran MiXCR on the PCR reads; one entry per CDR3 protein. The sample has more than 80,000 distinct CDR3 sequences; approximately 49% are singletons. The sequenced material came from blood. These receptors were obtained from a male donor with severe acne vulgaris.

A word on this clonotype: Its ends do not fully match the called genes, so a read error is possible. The V and J genes are TRBV6-5 and TRBJ2-6, with no clear D. The CDR3 spans 11 residues. Germline-derived CDR1 and CDR2 are MNHEY and SVGAGI. CDR3 residues: CASGELGTEAF. CDR3 sequence (DNA): TGTGCCAGCGGGGAACTCGGCACTGAAGCTTTC.

The rearrangement links TRBV25-1 to TRBJ1-1; TRBD1 might be the D (5 bases). CDR3 length equals 16 residues. Germline V CDR1 and CDR2: MGHDK, SYGVNS. The V end lost 11 bases, the J end lost 2 bases, and 24 bases lay between the germline ends. In DNA form, the CDR3 reads TGTGCCTGGAGTTCGGGGGATCCAAACGTAAACACTGAAGCTTTCTTT. Translating gives CAWSSGDPNVNTEAFF.

The chain couples TRBV7-3 to TRBJ1-5; D is unclear. The CDR3 totals 13 residues. V was shortened by 2 bases and J by 6 bases, with 8 bases between the two germline ends. Germline CDR1 is SGHTA and CDR2 is FQGTGA. The chain's CDR3 is CASSLRDGQPQHF. DNA of the CDR3: TGTGCCAGCAGCTTACGAGACGGTCAGCCCCAGCATTTT.

This chain joins TRBV6-5 and TRBJ1-1, with 7 bases fitting TRBD1. With 6 bases clipped from V and 1 base from J, the junction kept 5 bases outside the gene matches. The CDR3 contains 14 residues. Germline loops: CDR1 MNHEY, CDR2 SVGAGI. CDR3 DNA sequence: TGTGCCAGCAGGACCGGGACAGCGAACACTGAAGCTTTCTTT. Translation gives CASRTGTANTEAFF.

V usage is TRBV20-1 and J usage is TRBJ2-7, with D tentatively TRBD2 (6 bases). Trimming left V 6 bases short and J 2 bases short, with 14 bases between. The germline CDR1 and CDR2 sequences are DFQATT and SNEGSKA (reference sequence). There are 13 residues in the CDR3. CDR3 sequence reads: CSAEGLSAYEQYF. The DNA for the CDR3 is TGCAGTGCGGAAGGACTATCAGCCTACGAGCAGTACTTC.

The chain is built from TRBV5-1 and TRBJ2-5; TRBD2 matches 9 bases. The J segment lost 5 bases and the V segment lost 2 bases, leaving 16 bases of the junction unmatched. This CDR3 contains 18 residues. Germline V lookup: CDR1 SGHRS, CDR2 YFSETQ. CDR3 DNA sequence: TGCGCCAGCAGCTTCTACGGGGGACTAGCAGGGGGTCACGAGACCCAGTACTTC. Translating gives CASSFYGGLAGGHETQYF.

The chain is built from TRBV2 and TRBJ1-1, with no clear D. The CDR3 has 15 residues. The V end was cut by 4 bases, the J end by 0 bases, with 12 bases between. CDR1 is SNHLY and CDR2 is FYNNEI in the germline V gene. This CDR3 reads CASSVSPEMNTEAFF. The CDR3, as DNA: TGTGCCAGCAGTGTTAGCCCAGAAATGAACACTGAAGCTTTCTTT.

The rearrangement uses TRBV7-9 and TRBJ2-7; D may be TRBD1 or TRBD2 (6 bases each). Trimming stripped 2 bases from V and 9 bases from J, with 14 bases between. Germline CDR1 reads SEHNR; CDR2 reads FQNEAQ (reference sequence). This CDR3 is built from 13 residues. The CDR3 sequence is CASSLTGGKGQYF. Here the CDR3 DNA reads TGTGCCAGCAGCTTAACCGGGGGCAAAGGGCAGTACTTC.

A note on this clonotype: It may be a read error: a sequence one base away is much more abundant. This is likely a read error, given that the CDR3 carries no conserved phenylalanine or tryptophan at its end. This sequence joins TRBV7-9 and TRBJ2-7; 8 nucleotides align to TRBD1. This CDR3 has 15 residues. V trimming: 6 bases; J trimming: 3 bases; junction bases outside the gene matches: 10. Germline V gives CDR1 SEHNR, CDR2 FQNEAQ (reference sequence). CDR3 DNA: TGTGCCAGCAGTACAAGACAGGGGCCGAACTACGAGCAGTACCTC. Translated, it gives CASSTRQGPNYEQYL.

This clonotype was found many times. CDR3 sequence (DNA): TGTGCCAGCAGCTCCTATGGACAGGACCTGCAGTACTTC. Its protein product is CASSSYGQDLQYF. The V gene is TRBV7-6, the J gene TRBJ2-7; 7 nucleotides agree with TRBD1. Per the germline V gene, CDR1 is SGHVS and CDR2 is FNYEAQ. Unmatched junction bases numbered 9, after V lost 4 bases and J lost 9 bases. CDR3 size: 13 residues.

The chain is built from TRBV5-4 and TRBJ2-7; 8 bases fit TRBD1. This CDR3 comprises 15 residues. CDR1 SGHNT and CDR2 YYREEE come from the germline V gene (reference sequence). Losses at the gene ends were 4 bases for V and 2 bases for J; bases not matched to a gene: 8. CDR3 in amino acids: CASSPDRVGTYEQYF. CDR3 DNA sequence: TGTGCCAGCAGCCCGGACAGGGTTGGAACCTACGAGCAGTACTTC.

This clonotype was counted at least ten times. The chain recombines TRBV2 with TRBJ1-5; 9 nucleotides align to TRBD1. V was clipped by 5 bases and J by 5 bases; unmatched bases: 4. This CDR3 has 14 amino acids. Per the germline V gene, CDR1 is SNHLY and CDR2 is FYNNEI. This chain's CDR3 is CASSWDRDYQPQHF. The DNA of the CDR3 is TGTGCCAGCAGTTGGGACAGGGACTATCAGCCCCAGCATTTT.

This clonotype was seen repeatedly, ten times or more. This chain uses TRBV2 with TRBJ2-7, with a possible D match to TRBD2 (6 bases). CDR1 and CDR2 (germline): SNHLY, FYNNEI. V was clipped by 2 bases and J by 2 bases, with 7 bases between them. This CDR3 region has 13 residues. The CDR3 DNA is TGTGCCAGCAGTGAACCGGGAGCCTACGAGCAGTACTTC. Translated: CASSEPGAYEQYF.

The V call is TRBV18, the J call TRBJ1-2; tentative D call: TRBD1 (5 bases). V lost 2 bases and J lost 0, with 10 bases in between. Per the germline V gene, CDR1 is KGHSH and CDR2 is LQKENI. The CDR3 has 15 residues. The CDR3 here is CASSPGTEANYGYTF. CDR3 DNA: TGTGCCAGCTCACCAGGGACTGAAGCTAACTATGGCTACACCTTC.

The rearrangement links TRBV24-1 to TRBJ2-3; unclear D gene. The CDR3 length is 13 residues. Germline CDR1 is KGHDR and CDR2 is SFDVKD. With 2 bases removed from V and 4 bases from J, the gap between germline ends came to 6 bases. CDR3 in amino acids: CATSDSLPDTQYF. The DNA for the CDR3 is TGTGCCACCAGTGATTCATTACCAGATACGCAGTATTTT.

In this sample, this clonotype turned up once. A clone one base away is much larger, so this may be a read error. The chain recombines TRBV7-9 with TRBJ2-5; no clear D. The CDR3 has 13 amino acids. Germline loops: CDR1 SEHNR, CDR2 FQNEAQ (reference sequence). The CDR3 here is CASNLRGQETQYF. The CDR3, as DNA: TGTGCCAGCAACTTACGAGGCCAAGAGACCCAGTACTTC.

This clonotype appeared many times. The chain employs TRBV10-3 and TRBJ1-2; D unclear. The CDR3 loop spans 12 amino acids. Trimming shortened V by 11 bases and J by 8 bases, and 18 bases separated the two germline ends. Looked up from germline, CDR1 is ENHRY and CDR2 is SYGVKD. This chain's CDR3 is CAFQVAQGGYTF. As DNA, the CDR3 is TGTGCCTTTCAGGTGGCACAAGGAGGCTACACCTTC.

At least ten counts were recorded for this clonotype. CDR3 in DNA: TGTGCCAGCTTTATCAATACGCAGTATTTT. It specifies CASFINTQYF. The rearrangement links TRBV2 to TRBJ2-3; D call uncertain. V lost 8 bases, J lost 7 bases, and 7 bases lay in between. Germline loops: CDR1 SNHLY, CDR2 FYNNEI. This CDR3 has 10 residues.

CDR3 protein: CASSARLGGSQPQHF. CDR3 DNA sequence: TGTGCCAGCAGTGCTAGACTGGGGGGGTCTCAGCCCCAGCATTTT. The chain links TRBV9 to TRBJ1-5; possible D gene TRBD1, 5 bases. V shed 5 bases and J shed 6 bases, with 18 bases lying between them. The CDR3 contains 15 residues. In germline, CDR1 is SGDLS, CDR2 YYNGEE.

The sample holds a few counts of this clonotype. This chain links TRBV4-1 with TRBJ2-7; the D gene is possibly TRBD2 (5 bases). The CDR3 consists of 17 residues. CDR1 and CDR2 (germline): MGHRA, YSYEKL. Trimming pared 0 bases from V and 3 bases from J, leaving 18 bases between. The CDR3 DNA sequence: TGCGCCAGCAGCCAAGAGGCCCCTGGAGGTGAATACTACGAGCAGTACTTC. It translates to CASSQEAPGGEYYEQYF.

The CDR3 loop is CSARWASSPLQGGTQYF. For the CDR3, the DNA is TGCAGTGCCCGATGGGCCAGCAGCCCCCTCCAGGGGGGGACCCAGTACTTC. The chain joins TRBV20-1 to TRBJ2-5, with D possibly matching TRBD1 (7 bases). Trimming removed 6 bases at V and 7 bases at J, with 30 bases between. In germline, CDR1 is DFQATT, CDR2 SNEGSKA (reference sequence). The CDR3 covers 17 residues.

The V call is TRBV20-1, the J call TRBJ1-2, with 8 positions matching TRBD1. V gave up 1 base and J gave up 4 bases; unmatched junction bases: 2. The CDR3 extends over 13 amino acids. In germline, CDR1 is DFQATT, CDR2 SNEGSKA (reference sequence). The CDR3 nucleotides read TGCAGTGCTAGAGGGGACAGGAGCTATGGCTACACCTTC. This encodes CSARGDRSYGYTF.

V usage is TRBV7-9 and J usage is TRBJ2-1, with TRBD2 as a possible D gene (7 bases). Deletions cut 0 bases from V and 6 bases from J, with 12 bases between. This CDR3 is built from 15 residues. The germline V gene encodes CDR1 SEHNR and CDR2 FQNEAQ (reference sequence). Written as DNA, the CDR3 is TGTGCCAGCAGCTTAGCGGGAGGGGGGAGCAATGAGCAGTTCTTC. It yields the protein CASSLAGGGSNEQFF. The full variable domain, completed using reference TRBV7-9 and TRBJ2-1, is DTGVSQNPRHKITKRGQNVTFRCDPISEHNRLYWYRQTLGQGPEFLTYFQNEAQLEKSRLLSDRFSAERPKGSFSTLEIQRTEQGDSAMYLCASSLAGGGSNEQFFGPGTRLTVL.

The chain has TRBV12-3 or TRBV12-4 and TRBJ1-3; weak D call: TRBD1 (5 bases). This CDR3 spans 15 amino acids. Trimming cost V 6 bases and J 0 bases, with 12 bases left between them. CDR3: CASRHRDFSGNTIYF. In nucleotides, the CDR3 is TGTGCCAGCAGGCACCGGGACTTCTCTGGAAACACCATATATTTT.

In this sample, this clonotype turned up many times. J is TRBJ1-2 and V is TRBV25-1; no definite D call. Germline V gene data show CDR1 as MGHDK and CDR2 as SYGVNS. The germline V and J ends were trimmed by 4 bases and 8 bases, with 8 bases remaining between them. The CDR3 runs to 11 residues. Here the CDR3 DNA reads TGTGCCAGCAGTGGCCCGAGAGGCTACACCTTC. It specifies CASSGPRGYTF.

The V and J genes are TRBV25-1 and TRBJ1-2; tentative D call: TRBD1 (6 bases). The CDR3 runs 15 residues. Trimming shortened V by 6 bases and J by 0 bases, and 14 bases separated the two germline ends. The germline V gene has CDR1 MGHDK and CDR2 SYGVNS. CDR3 nucleotide sequence: TGTGCCAGCAGACAGGGTACGGGCTCTAACTATGGCTACACCTTC. Its protein product is CASRQGTGSNYGYTF.